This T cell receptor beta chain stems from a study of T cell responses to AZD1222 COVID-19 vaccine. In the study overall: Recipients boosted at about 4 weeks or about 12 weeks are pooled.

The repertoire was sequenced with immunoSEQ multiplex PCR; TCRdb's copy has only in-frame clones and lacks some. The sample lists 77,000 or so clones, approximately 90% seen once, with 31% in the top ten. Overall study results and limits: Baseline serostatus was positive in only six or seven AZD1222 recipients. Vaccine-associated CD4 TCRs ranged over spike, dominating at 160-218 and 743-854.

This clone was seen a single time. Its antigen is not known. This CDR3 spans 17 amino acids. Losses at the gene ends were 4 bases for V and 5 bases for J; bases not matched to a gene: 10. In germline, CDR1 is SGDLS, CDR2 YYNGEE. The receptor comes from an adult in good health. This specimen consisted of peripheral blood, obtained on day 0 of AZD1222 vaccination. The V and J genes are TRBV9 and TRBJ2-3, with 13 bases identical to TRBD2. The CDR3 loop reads CASSPQTSGRPRDTQYF. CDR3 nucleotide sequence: TGTGCCAGCAGCCCGCAGACTAGCGGGAGGCCCCGAGATACGCAGTATTTT.